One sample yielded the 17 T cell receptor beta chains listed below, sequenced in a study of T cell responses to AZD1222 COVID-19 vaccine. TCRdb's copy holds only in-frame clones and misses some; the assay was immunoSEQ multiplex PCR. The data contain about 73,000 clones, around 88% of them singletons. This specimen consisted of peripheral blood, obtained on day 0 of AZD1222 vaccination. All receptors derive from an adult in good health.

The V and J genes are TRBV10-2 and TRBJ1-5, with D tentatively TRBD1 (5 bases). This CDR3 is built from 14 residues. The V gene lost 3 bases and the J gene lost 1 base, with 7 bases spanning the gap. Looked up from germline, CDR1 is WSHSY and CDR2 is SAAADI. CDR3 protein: CASSDGQSNQPQHF. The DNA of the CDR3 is TGCGCCAGCAGTGATGGACAAAGCAATCAGCCCCAGCATTTT.

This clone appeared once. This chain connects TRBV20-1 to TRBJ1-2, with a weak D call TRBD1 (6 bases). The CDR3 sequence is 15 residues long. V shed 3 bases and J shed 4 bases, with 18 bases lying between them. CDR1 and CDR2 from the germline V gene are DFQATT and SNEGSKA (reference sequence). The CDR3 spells CSASPSGTNLYGYTF. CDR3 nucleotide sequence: TGCAGTGCTAGTCCCTCAGGGACAAACCTCTATGGCTACACCTTC.

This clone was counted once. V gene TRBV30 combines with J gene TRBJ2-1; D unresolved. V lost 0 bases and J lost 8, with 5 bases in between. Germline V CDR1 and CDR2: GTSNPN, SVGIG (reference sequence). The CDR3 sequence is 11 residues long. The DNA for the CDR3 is TGTGCCTGGAGTGTAGGGTATGAGCAGTTCTTC. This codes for CAWSVGYEQFF.

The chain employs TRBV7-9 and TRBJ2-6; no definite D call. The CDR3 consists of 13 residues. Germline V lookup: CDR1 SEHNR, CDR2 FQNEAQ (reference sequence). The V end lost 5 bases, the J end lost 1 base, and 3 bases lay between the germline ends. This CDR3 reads CASSSSGANVLTF. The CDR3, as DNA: TGTGCCAGCAGCAGTTCTGGGGCCAACGTCCTGACTTTC.

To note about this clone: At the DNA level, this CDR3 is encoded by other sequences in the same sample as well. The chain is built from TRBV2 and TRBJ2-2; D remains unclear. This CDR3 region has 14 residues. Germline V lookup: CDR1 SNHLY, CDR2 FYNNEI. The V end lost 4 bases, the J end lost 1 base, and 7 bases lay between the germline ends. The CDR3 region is CASSGTVNTGELFF. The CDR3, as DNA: TGTGCCAGCAGTGGGACGGTGAACACCGGGGAGCTGTTTTTT.

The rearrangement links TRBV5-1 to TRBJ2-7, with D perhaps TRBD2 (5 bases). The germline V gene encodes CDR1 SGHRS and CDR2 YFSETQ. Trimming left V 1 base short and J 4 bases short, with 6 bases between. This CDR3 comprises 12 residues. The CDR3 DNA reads TGCGCCAGCAGCTTGCGGGGTTACGAGCAGTACTTC. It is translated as CASSLRGYEQYF.

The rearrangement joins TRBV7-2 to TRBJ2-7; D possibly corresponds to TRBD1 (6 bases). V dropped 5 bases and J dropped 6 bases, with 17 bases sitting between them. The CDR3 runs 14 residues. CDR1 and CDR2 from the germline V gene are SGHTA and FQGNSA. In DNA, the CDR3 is TGTGCCAGCAGCCCGCCCTATACAGGGACCGAGCAGTACTTC. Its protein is CASSPPYTGTEQYF. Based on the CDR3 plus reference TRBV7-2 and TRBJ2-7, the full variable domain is GAGVSQSPSNKVTEKGKDVELRCDPISGHTALYWYRQSLGQGLEFLIYFQGNSAPDKSGLPSDRFSAERTGGSVSTLTIQRTQQEDSAVYLCASSPPYTGTEQYFGPGTRLTVT.

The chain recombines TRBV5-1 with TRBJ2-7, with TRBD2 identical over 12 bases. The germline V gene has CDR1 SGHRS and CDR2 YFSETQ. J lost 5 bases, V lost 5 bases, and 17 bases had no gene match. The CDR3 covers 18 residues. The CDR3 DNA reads TGCGCCAGCAGAACCGGGACGGAGACTAGCGGGAGATATAACGAGCAGTACTTC. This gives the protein CASRTGTETSGRYNEQYF.

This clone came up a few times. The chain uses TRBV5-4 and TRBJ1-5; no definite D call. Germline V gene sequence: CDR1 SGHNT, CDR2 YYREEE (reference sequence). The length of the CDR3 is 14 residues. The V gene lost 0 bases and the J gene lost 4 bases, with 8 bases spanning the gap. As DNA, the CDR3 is TGTGCCAGCAGCTTGGAACGGTCAAATCAGCCCCAGCATTTT. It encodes CASSLERSNQPQHF.

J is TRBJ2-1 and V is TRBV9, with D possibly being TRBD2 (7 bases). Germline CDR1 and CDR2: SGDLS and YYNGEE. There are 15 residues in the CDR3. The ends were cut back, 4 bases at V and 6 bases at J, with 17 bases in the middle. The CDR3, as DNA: TGTGCCAGCAGCACACTTGGCGGGGGCCGCAATGAGCAGTTCTTC. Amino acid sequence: CASSTLGGGRNEQFF. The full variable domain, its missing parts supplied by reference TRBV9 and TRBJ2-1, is DSGVTQTPKHLITATGQRVTLRCSPRSGDLSVYWYQQSLDQGLQFLIQYYNGEERAKGNILERFSAQQFPDLHSELNLSSLELGDSALYFCASSTLGGGRNEQFFGPGTRLTVL.

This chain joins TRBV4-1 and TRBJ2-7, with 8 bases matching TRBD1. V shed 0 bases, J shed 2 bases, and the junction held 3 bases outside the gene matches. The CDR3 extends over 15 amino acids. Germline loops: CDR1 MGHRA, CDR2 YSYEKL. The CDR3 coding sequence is TGCGCCAGCAGCCAAGATTCGGACAGGGCCTACGAGCAGTACTTC. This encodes CASSQDSDRAYEQYF.

The CDR3 region is CASSVAGDFRYSGNTIYF. In DNA form, the CDR3 reads TGTGCCAGCAGCGTAGCAGGGGACTTCCGATACTCTGGAAACACCATATATTTT. This sequence joins TRBV9 and TRBJ1-3; D perhaps matches TRBD1 (6 bases). From germline, CDR1 is SGDLS and CDR2 YYNGEE. The CDR3 sequence is 18 residues long. V was pared by 0 bases and J by 0 bases, with 16 bases between.

CDR3 in DNA: TGTGCCAGCAGTTGGGGACAGGGCCTCTCTGGAAACACCATATATTTT. This sequence encodes CASSWGQGLSGNTIYF. V usage is TRBV7-2 and J usage is TRBJ1-3; TRBD1 matches 9 bases. J was trimmed by 0 bases and V by 6 bases; bases with no gene match: 6. Germline V CDR1 and CDR2: SGHTA, FQGNSA. The CDR3 runs 16 residues.

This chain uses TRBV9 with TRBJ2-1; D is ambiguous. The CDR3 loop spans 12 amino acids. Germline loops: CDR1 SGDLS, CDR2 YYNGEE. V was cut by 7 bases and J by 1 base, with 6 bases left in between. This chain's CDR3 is CASGLSYNEQFF. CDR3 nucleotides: TGTGCCAGCGGCCTTTCCTACAATGAGCAGTTCTTC.

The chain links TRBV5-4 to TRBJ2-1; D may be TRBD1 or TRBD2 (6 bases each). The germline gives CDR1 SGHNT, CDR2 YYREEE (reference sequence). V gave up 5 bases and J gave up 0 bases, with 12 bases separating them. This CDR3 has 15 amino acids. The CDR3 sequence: CASSSGASSYNEQFF. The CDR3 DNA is TGTGCCAGCAGTTCGGGGGCCAGCTCCTACAATGAGCAGTTCTTC.

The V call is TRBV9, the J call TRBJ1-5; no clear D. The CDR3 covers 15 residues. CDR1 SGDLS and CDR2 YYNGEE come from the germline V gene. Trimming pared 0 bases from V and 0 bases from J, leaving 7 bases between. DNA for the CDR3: TGTGCCAGCAGCGTAGACAGTTATAGCAATCAGCCCCAGCATTTT. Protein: CASSVDSYSNQPQHF.

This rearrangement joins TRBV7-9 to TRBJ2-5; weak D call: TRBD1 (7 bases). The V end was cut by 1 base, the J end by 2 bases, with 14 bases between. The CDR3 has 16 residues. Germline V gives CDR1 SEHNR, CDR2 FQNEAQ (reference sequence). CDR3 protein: CASSLGGTETQETQYF. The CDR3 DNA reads TGTGCCAGCAGCTTAGGCGGGACAGAAACTCAAGAGACCCAGTACTTC.